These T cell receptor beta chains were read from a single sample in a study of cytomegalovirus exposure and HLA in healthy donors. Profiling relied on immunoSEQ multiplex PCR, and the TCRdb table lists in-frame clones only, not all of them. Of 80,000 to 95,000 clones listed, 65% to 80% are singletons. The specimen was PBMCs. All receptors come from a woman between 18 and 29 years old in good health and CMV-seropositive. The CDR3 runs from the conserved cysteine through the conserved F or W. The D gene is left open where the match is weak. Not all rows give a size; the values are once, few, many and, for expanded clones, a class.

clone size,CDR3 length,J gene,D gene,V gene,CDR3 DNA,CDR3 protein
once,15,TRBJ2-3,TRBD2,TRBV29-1,TGCAGCGCCATGGGGACTAGCGGGAGATCAGATACGCAGTATTTT,CSAMGTSGRSDTQYF
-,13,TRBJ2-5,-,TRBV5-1,TGCGCCAGCAGCTTCACCACCTATGGGACCCAGTACTTC,CASSFTTYGTQYF
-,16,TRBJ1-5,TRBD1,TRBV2,TGTGCCAGCAGTGAAGCGGGACAGGGTACCGGTCAGCCCCAGCATTTT,CASSEAGQGTGQPQHF
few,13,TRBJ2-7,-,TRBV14,TGTGCCAGCAGCCCTAGGAGCTCCTACGAGCAGTACTTC,CASSPRSSYEQYF
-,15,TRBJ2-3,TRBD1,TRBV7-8,TGTGCCAGCAGCTTAAATGAGGGGGCCACAGATACGCAGTATTTT,CASSLNEGATDTQYF
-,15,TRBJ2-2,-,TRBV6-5,TGTGCCAGCCGCGCTTCAGAGGGTGACACCGGGGAGCTGTTTTTT,CASRASEGDTGELFF
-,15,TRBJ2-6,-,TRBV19,TGTGCCAGTAGTATAGACCACTCTGGGGCCAACGTCCTGACTTTC,CASSIDHSGANVLTF
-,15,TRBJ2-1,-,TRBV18,TGTGCCAGCTCGTCCCCAGGGTCCCCCTACAATGAGCAGTTCTTC,CASSSPGSPYNEQFF
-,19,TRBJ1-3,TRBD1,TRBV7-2,TGTGCCAGCAGCTTACAGGTCCGGACAGGGCGCGGCTCTGGAAACACCATATATTTT,CASSLQVRTGRGSGNTIYF
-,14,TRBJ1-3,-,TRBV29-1,TGCAGCGTACAGACAGGTTGGGATGGAAACACCATATATTTT,CSVQTGWDGNTIYF
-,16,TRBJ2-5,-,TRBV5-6,TGTGCCAGCAGCTTGGTCCCCAACAGAGTACAAGAGACCCAGTACTTC,CASSLVPNRVQETQYF
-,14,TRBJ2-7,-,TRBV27,TGTGCCAGCAGTTTGACTAGTGGATCCTACGAGCAGTACTTC,CASSLTSGSYEQYF
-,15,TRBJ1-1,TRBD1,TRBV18,TGTGCCAGCTCACGAGGACAGGGGGCCATGACTGAAGCTTTCTTT,CASSRGQGAMTEAFF
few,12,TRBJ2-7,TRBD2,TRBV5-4,TGTGCCAGCAGCGCTAGCGGGAGGGAGCAGTACTTC,CASSASGREQYF
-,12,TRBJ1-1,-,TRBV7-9,TGTGCCAGCAGCTTAAGTACAGGGGAAGCTTTCTTT,CASSLSTGEAFF
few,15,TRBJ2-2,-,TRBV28,TGTGCCAGCAGTGCCCGGCTGGGGGGGCACGGGGAGCTGTTTTTT,CASSARLGGHGELFF
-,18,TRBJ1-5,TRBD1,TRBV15,TGTGCCACCAGCAGAGATCTTACAGGGGCGGCAGGCAATCAGCCCCAGCATTTT,CATSRDLTGAAGNQPQHF
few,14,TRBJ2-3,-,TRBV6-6,TGTGCCAGCACCCCCAGCGTGGTAACAGATACGCAGTATTTT,CASTPSVVTDTQYF
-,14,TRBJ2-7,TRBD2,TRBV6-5,TGTGCCAGCAGTTACGGCGGGGGCTCCTACGAGCAGTACTTC,CASSYGGGSYEQYF
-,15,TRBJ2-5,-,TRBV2,TGTGCCAGCAGTAAGAGGGGGAGCGATCGGGAGACCCAGTACTTC,CASSKRGSDRETQYF
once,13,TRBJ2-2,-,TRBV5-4,TGTGCCAGCAGGACAGAGAACACCGGGGAGCTGTTTTTT,CASRTENTGELFF
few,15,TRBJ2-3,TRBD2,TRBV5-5,TGTGCCAGCAGCTTGGAAGGACTAGCGATAGATACGCAGTATTTT,CASSLEGLAIDTQYF
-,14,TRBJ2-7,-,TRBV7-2,TGTGCCAGCAGCCTGACAGGAACTTACTACGAGCAGTACTTC,CASSLTGTYYEQYF
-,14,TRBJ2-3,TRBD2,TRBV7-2,TGTGCCAGCAGCCGAGACGGGGGGACAGATACGCAGTATTTT,CASSRDGGTDTQYF
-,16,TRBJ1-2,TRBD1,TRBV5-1,TGCGCCAGCAAACCGGGACAGGGTACTACTAACTATGGCTACACCTTC,CASKPGQGTTNYGYTF
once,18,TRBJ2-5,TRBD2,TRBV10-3,TGTGCCATCGGAGGGACTAGCGGGGCAACAGTGTTCCAAGAGACCCAGTACTTC,CAIGGTSGATVFQETQYF
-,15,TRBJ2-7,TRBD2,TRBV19,TGTGCCAGTAGTGGCCGGACTAGCGGGAGGAGCGAGCAGTACTTC,CASSGRTSGRSEQYF
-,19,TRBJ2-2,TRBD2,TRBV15,TGTGCCACCAGCTCCCGCGGCGGGCTAGCGGGAGCACGGACCGGGGAGCTGTTTTTT,CATSSRGGLAGARTGELFF
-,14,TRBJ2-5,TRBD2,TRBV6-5,TGTGCCAGCAGTACCCCCGGGGGAGGGGAGACCCAGTACTTC,CASSTPGGGETQYF
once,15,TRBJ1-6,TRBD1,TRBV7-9,TGTGCCAGCAGCTTAGCAGGGGGCGATAATTCACCCCTCCACTTT,CASSLAGGDNSPLHF
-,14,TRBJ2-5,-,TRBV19,TGTGCCAGTAAGAGGCGGGGTGGACAAGAGACCCAGTACTTC,CASKRRGGQETQYF
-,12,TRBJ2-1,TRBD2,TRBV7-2,TGTGCCAGCAGCTCTAGCGGGGGATCGCAGTTCTTC,CASSSSGGSQFF
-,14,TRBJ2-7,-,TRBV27,TGTGCCAGCAGGTCAGGGGGGAACACCCACGAGCAGTACTTC,CASRSGGNTHEQYF
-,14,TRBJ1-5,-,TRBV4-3,TGCGCCAGCAGCCAAGAGACAGCTAATCAGCCCCAGCATTTT,CASSQETANQPQHF
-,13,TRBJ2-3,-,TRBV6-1,TGTGCCAGCAGTGAATTGGAGGGATATACGCAGTATTTT,CASSELEGYTQYF
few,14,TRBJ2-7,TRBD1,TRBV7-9,TGTGCCAGCAGCTTAGGGACAGGGCACTACGAGCAGTACTTC,CASSLGTGHYEQYF
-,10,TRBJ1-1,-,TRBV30,TGTGCCTGCCTAAACACTGAAGCTTTCTTT,CACLNTEAFF
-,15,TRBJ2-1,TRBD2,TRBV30,TGTGCCTGGAGTGTACAAAGCGGGAGGTACAATGAGCAGTTCTTC,CAWSVQSGRYNEQFF
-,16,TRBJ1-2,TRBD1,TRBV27,TGTGCCAGCAGTTTTCGGGACAGCCAAACTAACTATGGCTACACCTTC,CASSFRDSQTNYGYTF
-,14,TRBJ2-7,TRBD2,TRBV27,TGTGCCAGCAGTTTATTGGCTAGCGGGTACGAGCAGTACTTC,CASSLLASGYEQYF
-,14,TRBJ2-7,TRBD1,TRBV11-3,TGTGCCAGCAGCCTACAGGGGGCCTTCTACGAGCAGTACTTC,CASSLQGAFYEQYF
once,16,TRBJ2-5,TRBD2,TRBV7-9,TGTGCCAGCAGCTACCGACTAGCGGGCATCCAAGAGACCCAGTACTTC,CASSYRLAGIQETQYF
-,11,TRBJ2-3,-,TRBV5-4,TGTGCCAGCAGCGATGGCGATACGCAGTATTTT,CASSDGDTQYF
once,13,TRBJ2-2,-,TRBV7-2,TGTGCCAGCAGCTTGAGATCCACCGGGGAGCTGTTTTTT,CASSLRSTGELFF
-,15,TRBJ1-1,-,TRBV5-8,TGTGCCAGCAGCGCCGCGGGTAGGGTAGGTCGTGAAGCTTTCTTT,CASSAAGRVGREAFF
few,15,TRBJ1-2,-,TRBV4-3,TGCGCCAGCAGCCCTCGGGGGTCTGGGTTAGGAGGCTACACCTTC,CASSPRGSGLGGYTF
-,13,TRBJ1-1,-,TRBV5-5,TGTGCCAGCAGCCCTCAGGGTTACACTGAAGCTTTCTTT,CASSPQGYTEAFF
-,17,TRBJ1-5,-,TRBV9,TGTGCCAGCAGCGTAGATGCAGGGAACGACGTGGATCAGCCCCAGCATTTT,CASSVDAGNDVDQPQHF
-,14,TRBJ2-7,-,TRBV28,TGTGCCAGCAGTTTATTCCAGGGTGCCTACGAGCAGTACTTC,CASSLFQGAYEQYF
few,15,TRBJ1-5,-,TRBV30,TGTGCCTGGAGAGCCCAACTAGGAAGCAATCAGCCCCAGCATTTT,CAWRAQLGSNQPQHF
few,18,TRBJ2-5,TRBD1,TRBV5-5,TGTGCCAGCAGCTCCTATTTCCGGGACAGGGTAACCCGAGAGACCCAGTACTTC,CASSSYFRDRVTRETQYF
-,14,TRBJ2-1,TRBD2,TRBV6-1,TGTGCCAGCAGGGAGGGCGGGGGGGCCGGTGAGCAGTTCTTC,CASREGGGAGEQFF
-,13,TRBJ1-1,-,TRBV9,TGTGCCAGCAAGAGGTCCATGGACACTGAAGCTTTCTTT,CASKRSMDTEAFF
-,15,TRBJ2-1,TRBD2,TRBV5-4,TGTGCCAGCAGACAACTAGCGGGGGGCTACAATGAGCAGTTCTTC,CASRQLAGGYNEQFF
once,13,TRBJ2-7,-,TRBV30,TGTGCCTGGAGTGTGCCGGGATACTACGAGCAGTACTTC,CAWSVPGYYEQYF
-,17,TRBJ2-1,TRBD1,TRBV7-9,TGTGCCAGCAGCTTTCTGACAGGGCCACTACTGTTCAATGAGCAGTTCTTC,CASSFLTGPLLFNEQFF